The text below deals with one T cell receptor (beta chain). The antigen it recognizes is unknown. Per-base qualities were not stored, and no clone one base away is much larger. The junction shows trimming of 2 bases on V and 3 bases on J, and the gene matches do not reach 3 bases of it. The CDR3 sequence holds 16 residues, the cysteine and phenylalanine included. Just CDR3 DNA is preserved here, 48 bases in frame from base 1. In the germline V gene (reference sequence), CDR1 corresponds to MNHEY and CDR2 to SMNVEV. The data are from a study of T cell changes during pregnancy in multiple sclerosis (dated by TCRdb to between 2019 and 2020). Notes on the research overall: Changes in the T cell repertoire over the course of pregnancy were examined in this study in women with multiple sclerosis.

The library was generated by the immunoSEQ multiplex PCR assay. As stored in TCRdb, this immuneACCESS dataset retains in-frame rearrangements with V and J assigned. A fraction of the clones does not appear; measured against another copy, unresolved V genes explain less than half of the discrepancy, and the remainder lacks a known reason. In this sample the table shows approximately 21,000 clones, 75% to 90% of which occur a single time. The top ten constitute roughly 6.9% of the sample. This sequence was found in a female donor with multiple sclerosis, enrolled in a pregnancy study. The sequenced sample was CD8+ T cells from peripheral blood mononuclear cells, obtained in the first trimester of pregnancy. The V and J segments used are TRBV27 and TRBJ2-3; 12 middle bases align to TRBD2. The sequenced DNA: TGTGCCAGCAGTTTACTAGCGGGAGGGCCTACAGATACGCAGTATTTT. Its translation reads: CASSLLAGGPTDTQYF.